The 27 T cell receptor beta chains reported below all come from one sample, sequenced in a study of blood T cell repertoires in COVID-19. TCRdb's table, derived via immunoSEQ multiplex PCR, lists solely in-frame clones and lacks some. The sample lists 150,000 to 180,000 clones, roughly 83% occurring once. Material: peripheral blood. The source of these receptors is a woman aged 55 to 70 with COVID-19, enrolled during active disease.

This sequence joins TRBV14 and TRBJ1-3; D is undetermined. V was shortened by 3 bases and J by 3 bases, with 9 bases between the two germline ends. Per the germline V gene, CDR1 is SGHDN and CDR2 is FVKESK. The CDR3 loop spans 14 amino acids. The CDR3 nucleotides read TGTGCCAGCAGCCATGGCCTAGTTGGAAACACCATATATTTT. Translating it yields CASSHGLVGNTIYF.

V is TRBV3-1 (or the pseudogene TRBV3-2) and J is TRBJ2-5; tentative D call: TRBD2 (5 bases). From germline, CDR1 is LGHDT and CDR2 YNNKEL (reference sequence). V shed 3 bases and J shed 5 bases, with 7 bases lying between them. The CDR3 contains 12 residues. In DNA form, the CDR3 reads TGTGCCAGCAGCCACAGAGGGGAGACCCAGTACTTC. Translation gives CASSHRGETQYF.

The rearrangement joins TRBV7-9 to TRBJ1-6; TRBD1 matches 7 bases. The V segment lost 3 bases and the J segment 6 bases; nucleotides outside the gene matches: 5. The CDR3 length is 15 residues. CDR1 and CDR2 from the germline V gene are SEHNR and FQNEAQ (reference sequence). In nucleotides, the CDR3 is TGTGCCAGCAGCTTCGTGGGACAGCTTAATTCACCCCTCCACTTT. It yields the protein CASSFVGQLNSPLHF.

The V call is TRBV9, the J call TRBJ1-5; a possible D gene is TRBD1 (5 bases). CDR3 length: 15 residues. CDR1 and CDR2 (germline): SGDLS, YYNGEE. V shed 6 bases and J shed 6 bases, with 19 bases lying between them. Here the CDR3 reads CASNPGGVGGQPQHF. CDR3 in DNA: TGTGCCAGCAACCCCGGAGGGGTGGGGGGTCAGCCCCAGCATTTT.

CDR3 sequence reads: CATSPPGTAGNEQFF. The CDR3 DNA follows: TGTGCCACCAGTCCCCCCGGGACTGCGGGCAATGAGCAGTTCTTC. V gene TRBV24-1 combines with J gene TRBJ2-1; D perhaps matches TRBD2 (6 bases). CDR1 KGHDR and CDR2 SFDVKD come from the germline V gene. The ends were cut back, 6 bases at V and 6 bases at J, with 17 bases in the middle. The CDR3 spans 15 residues.

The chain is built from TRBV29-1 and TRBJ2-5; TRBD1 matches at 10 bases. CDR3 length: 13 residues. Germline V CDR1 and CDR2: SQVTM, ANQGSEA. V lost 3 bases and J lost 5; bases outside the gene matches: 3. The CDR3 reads CSVEDRGAETQYF. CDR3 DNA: TGCAGCGTTGAGGACAGGGGGGCCGAGACCCAGTACTTC.

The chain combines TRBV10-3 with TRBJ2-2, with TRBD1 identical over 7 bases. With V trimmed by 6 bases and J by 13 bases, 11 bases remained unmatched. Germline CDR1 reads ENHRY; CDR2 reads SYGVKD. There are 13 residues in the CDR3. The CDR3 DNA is TGTGCCATCAGGCAAACAGGGGAGAGCGGGCTGTTTTTT. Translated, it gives CAIRQTGESGLFF.

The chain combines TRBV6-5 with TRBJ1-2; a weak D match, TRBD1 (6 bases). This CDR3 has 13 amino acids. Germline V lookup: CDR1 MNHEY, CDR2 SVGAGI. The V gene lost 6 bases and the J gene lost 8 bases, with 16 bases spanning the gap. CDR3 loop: CASSTGSNRGYTF. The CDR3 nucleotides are TGTGCCAGCAGCACAGGGAGTAATAGGGGCTACACCTTC.

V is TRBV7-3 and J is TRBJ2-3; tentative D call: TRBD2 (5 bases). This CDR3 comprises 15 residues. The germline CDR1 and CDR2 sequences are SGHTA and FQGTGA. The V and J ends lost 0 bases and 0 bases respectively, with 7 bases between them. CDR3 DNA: TGTGCCAGCAGCTTAACGAGGGATAGCACAGATACGCAGTATTTT. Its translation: CASSLTRDSTDTQYF.

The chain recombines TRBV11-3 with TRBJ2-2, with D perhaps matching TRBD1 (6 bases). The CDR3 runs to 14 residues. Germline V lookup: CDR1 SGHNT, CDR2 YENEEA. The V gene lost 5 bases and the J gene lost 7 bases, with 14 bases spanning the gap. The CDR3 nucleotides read TGTGCCAGCAGCCCTGGACAGTTGGACGGGGAGCTGTTTTTT. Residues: CASSPGQLDGELFF.

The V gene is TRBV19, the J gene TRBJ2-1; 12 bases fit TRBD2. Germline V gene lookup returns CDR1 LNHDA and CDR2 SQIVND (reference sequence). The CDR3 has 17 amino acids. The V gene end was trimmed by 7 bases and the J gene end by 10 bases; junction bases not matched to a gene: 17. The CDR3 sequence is CASTPTSGRMWSKEQFF. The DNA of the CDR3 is TGTGCCAGTACCCCTACTAGCGGGAGGATGTGGAGTAAGGAGCAGTTCTTC.

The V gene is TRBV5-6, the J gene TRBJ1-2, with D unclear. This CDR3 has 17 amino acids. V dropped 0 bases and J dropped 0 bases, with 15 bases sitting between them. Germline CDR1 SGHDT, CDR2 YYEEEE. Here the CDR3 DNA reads TGTGCCAGCAGCTTGGCTAGCTCCAGAAGGACTAACTATGGCTACACCTTC. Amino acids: CASSLASSRRTNYGYTF.

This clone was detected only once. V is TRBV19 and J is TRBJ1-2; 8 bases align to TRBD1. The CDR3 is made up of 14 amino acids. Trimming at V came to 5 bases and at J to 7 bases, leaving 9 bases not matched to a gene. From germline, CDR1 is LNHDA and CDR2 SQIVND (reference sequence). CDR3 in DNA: TGTGCCAGTAGTGCAGACAGGGGCACTGGTGGCTACACCTTC. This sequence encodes CASSADRGTGGYTF.

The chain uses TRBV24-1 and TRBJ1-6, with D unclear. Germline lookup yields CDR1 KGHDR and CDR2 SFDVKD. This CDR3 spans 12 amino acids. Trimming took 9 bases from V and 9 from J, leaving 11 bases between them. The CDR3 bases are TGTGCCACCTCCGCGGGAAGTTCACCCCTCCACTTT. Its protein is CATSAGSSPLHF.

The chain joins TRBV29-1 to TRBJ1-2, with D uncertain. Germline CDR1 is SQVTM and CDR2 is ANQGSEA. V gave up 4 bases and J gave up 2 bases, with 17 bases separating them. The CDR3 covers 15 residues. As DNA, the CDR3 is TGCAGCGTTGCTATACCCGAGTGGGCGAACTATGGCTACACCTTC. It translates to CSVAIPEWANYGYTF.

This CDR3 is CASSLGLAGGQETQYF. CDR3 coding DNA: TGTGCCAGCAGCTTAGGACTAGCGGGGGGACAAGAGACCCAGTACTTC. V is TRBV11-2 and J is TRBJ2-5, with 13 bases that match TRBD2. V lost 1 base and J lost 2; bases outside the gene matches: 1. This CDR3 has 16 amino acids. Germline V lookup: CDR1 SGHAT, CDR2 FQNNGV.

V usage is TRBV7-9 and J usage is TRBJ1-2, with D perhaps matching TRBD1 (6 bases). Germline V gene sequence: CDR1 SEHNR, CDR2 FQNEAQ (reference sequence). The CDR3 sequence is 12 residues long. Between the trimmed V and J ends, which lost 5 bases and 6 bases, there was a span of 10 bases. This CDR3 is CASSVTGDGYTF. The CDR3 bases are TGTGCCAGCAGCGTGACAGGAGATGGCTACACCTTC.

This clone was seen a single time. CDR3 nucleotides: TGCAGTGCTAGTCGGGCGCGGGGGGCCTCCTACAATGAGCAGTTCTTC. Protein product: CSASRARGASYNEQFF. The V gene is TRBV20-1, the J gene TRBJ2-1, with TRBD2 matching over 8 bases. The CDR3 runs 16 residues. Germline values: CDR1 DFQATT, CDR2 SNEGSKA (reference sequence). J lost 0 bases, V lost 3 bases, and 7 bases had no gene match.

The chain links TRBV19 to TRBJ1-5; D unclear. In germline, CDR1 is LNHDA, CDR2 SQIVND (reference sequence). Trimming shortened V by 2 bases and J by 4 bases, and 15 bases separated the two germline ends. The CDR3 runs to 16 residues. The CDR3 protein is CASSIIQGLGNQPQHF. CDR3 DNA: TGTGCCAGTAGTATAATACAAGGTCTAGGAAATCAGCCCCAGCATTTT.

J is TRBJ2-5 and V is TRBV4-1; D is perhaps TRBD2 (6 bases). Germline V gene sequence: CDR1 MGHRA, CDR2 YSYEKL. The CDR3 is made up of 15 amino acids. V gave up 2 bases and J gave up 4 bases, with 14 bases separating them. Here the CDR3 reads CASSQSQTRAETQYF. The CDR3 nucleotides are TGCGCCAGCAGCCAATCTCAGACTAGAGCAGAGACCCAGTACTTC.

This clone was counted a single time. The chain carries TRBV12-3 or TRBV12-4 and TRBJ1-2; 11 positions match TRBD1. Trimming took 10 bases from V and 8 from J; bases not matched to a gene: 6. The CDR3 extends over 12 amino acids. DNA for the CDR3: TGTGCCATAGGACAGGGGGCTGGAGGCTACACCTTC. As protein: CAIGQGAGGYTF.

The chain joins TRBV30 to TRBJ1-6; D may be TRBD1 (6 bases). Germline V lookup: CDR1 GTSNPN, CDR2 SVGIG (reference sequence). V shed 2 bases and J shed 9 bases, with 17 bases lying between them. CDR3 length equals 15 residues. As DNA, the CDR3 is TGTGCCTGGAGTACTCTCAGGGGAGCAAGTTCACCCCTCCACTTT. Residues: CAWSTLRGASSPLHF.

CDR3 in amino acids: CASSLSSGSLYEQFF. The CDR3 DNA follows: TGCGCCAGCAGCTTGTCTAGCGGGAGCCTCTATGAGCAGTTCTTC. V is TRBV5-1 and J is TRBJ2-1, with 10 bases matching TRBD2. The CDR3 consists of 15 residues. The V gene end was trimmed by 1 base and the J gene end by 8 bases; junction bases not matched to a gene: 6. Germline values: CDR1 SGHRS, CDR2 YFSETQ.

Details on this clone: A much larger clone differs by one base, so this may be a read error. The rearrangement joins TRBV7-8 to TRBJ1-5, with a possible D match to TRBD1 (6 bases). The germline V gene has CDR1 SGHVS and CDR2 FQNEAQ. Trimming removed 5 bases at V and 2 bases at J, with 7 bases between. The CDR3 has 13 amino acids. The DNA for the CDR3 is TGTGCCAGCAGCCGACAGGGCAATCAGCCCCAGCATTTT. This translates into CASSRQGNQPQHF.

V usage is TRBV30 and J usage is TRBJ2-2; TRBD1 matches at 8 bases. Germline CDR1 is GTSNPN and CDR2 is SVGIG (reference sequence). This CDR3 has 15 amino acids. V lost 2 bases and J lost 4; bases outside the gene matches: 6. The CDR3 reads CAWSFSRGRTGELFF. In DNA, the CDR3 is TGTGCCTGGAGTTTCTCCAGGGGGCGCACCGGGGAGCTGTTTTTT.

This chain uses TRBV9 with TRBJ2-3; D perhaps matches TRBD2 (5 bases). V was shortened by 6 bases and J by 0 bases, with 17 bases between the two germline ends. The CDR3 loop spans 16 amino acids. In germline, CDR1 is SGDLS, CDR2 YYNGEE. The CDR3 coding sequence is TGTGCCAGCACCCTAGGGAGCAGTGGTAGCACAGATACGCAGTATTTT. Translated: CASTLGSSGSTDTQYF. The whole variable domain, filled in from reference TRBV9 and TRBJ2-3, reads DSGVTQTPKHLITATGQRVTLRCSPRSGDLSVYWYQQSLDQGLQFLIQYYNGEERAKGNILERFSAQQFPDLHSELNLSSLELGDSALYFCASTLGSSGSTDTQYFGPGTRLTVL.

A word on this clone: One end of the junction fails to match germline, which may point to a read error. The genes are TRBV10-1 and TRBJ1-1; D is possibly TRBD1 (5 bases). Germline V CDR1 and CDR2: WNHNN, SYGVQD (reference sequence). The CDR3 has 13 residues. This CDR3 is CASSGGGNSEAFF. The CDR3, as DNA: TGCGCCAGCAGTGGCGGGGGAAACAGTGAAGCTTTCTTT.